Below are 27 T cell receptor beta chains sequenced from a single sample in a study of spatial heterogeneity in lung cancer. The time point is: blood at routine non-recurrence follow-up after resection. Each CDR3 protein gets one entry after TCRdb re-called the 5' RACE reads with MiXCR. The sample includes approximately 12,000 distinct CDR3 sequences, around 9.1% of them seen just once. Sequences were derived from PBMCs, sampled at follow-up. All receptors derive from a female donor with early-stage non-small cell lung cancer.

There are many counts of this clonotype. The chain combines TRBV9 with TRBJ2-5; D might be TRBD1 or TRBD2, each matching 5 bases. This CDR3 has 14 amino acids. CDR1 and CDR2 from the germline V gene are SGDLS and YYNGEE. The V and J ends lost 3 bases and 5 bases respectively, with 14 bases between them. Here the CDR3 reads CASSAGTLGETQYF. CDR3 nucleotide sequence: TGTGCCAGCAGCGCCGGGACCCTGGGGGAGACCCAGTACTTC.

This clonotype was seen only a few times. This may stem from a read error, because a much larger clone lies one nucleotide away. V is TRBV11-2 and J is TRBJ2-1; TRBD2 matches at 9 bases. The length of the CDR3 is 13 residues. Trimming cost V 10 bases and J 7 bases; bases outside gene matches: 8. CDR1 SGHAT and CDR2 FQNNGV come from the germline V gene. CDR3 loop: CANNGGRVNEQFF. Written as DNA, the CDR3 is TGTGCCAACAACGGCGGGAGGGTAAATGAGCAGTTCTTC.

The V and J genes are TRBV19 and TRBJ1-5; D might be TRBD1 (6 bases). Germline CDR1 LNHDA, CDR2 SQIVND (reference sequence). There are 16 residues in the CDR3. V was pared by 6 bases and J by 3 bases, with 18 bases between. CDR3 sequence (DNA): TGTGCCAGTAGGGTAGGCAGGGGCGACCTCAATCAGCCCCAGCATTTT. Protein sequence: CASRVGRGDLNQPQHF. Variable domain in full (rest from reference TRBV19 and TRBJ1-5): DGGITQSPKYLFRKEGQNVTLSCEQNLNHDAMYWYRQDPGQGLRLIYYSQIVNDFQKGDIAEGYSVSREKKESFPLTVTSAQKNPTAFYLCASRVGRGDLNQPQHFGDGTRLSIL.

V usage is TRBV7-9 and J usage is TRBJ1-6; D gene uncertain. The CDR3 is 16 residues long. Germline CDR1 is SEHNR and CDR2 is FQNEAQ (reference sequence). Trimming left V 4 bases short and J 7 bases short, with 17 bases between. CDR3 amino acids: CASSSQPYVGNSPLHF. DNA of the CDR3: TGTGCCAGCAGCTCACAGCCTTATGTAGGGAATTCACCCCTCCACTTT.

The sample holds a few counts of this clonotype. The chain has TRBV5-1 and TRBJ2-1, with D possibly matching TRBD1 (6 bases). The CDR3 runs to 12 residues. V was cut by 4 bases and J by 7 bases, with 9 bases left in between. The germline gives CDR1 SGHRS, CDR2 YFSETQ. CDR3 nucleotides: TGCGCCAGCAGCCTCACAGGGAATGAGCAGTTCTTC. Its protein product is CASSLTGNEQFF.

This clonotype has at least ten counts. The V gene is TRBV20-1, the J gene TRBJ2-7; maybe TRBD1 (5 bases). This CDR3 has 13 residues. CDR1 is DFQATT, CDR2 SNEGSKA, per germline (reference sequence). Trimming cost V 4 bases and J 2 bases, with 12 bases left between them. The CDR3 sequence is CSATPDTPYEQYF. CDR3 nucleotide sequence: TGCAGTGCTACCCCGGACACTCCCTACGAGCAGTACTTC.

The sample holds a few counts of this clonotype. The CDR3 here is CSVGVGEQFF. In DNA form, the CDR3 reads TGCAGCGTTGGTGTCGGTGAGCAGTTCTTC. The V gene is TRBV29-1, the J gene TRBJ2-1; D not certain. Trimming removed 4 bases from V and 9 bases from J, with 7 bases in between. The CDR3 loop spans 10 amino acids. Looked up from germline, CDR1 is SQVTM and CDR2 is ANQGSEA.

This clonotype was observed many times. The gene calls are TRBV19 and TRBJ2-7; 10 bases line up with TRBD2. Germline V gene sequence: CDR1 LNHDA, CDR2 SQIVND (reference sequence). J lost 5 bases, V lost 7 bases, and 11 bases had no gene match. The CDR3 length is 15 residues. This CDR3 is CASTLAGTSEHEQYF. DNA of the CDR3: TGTGCCAGTACCCTTGCCGGGACTAGCGAACACGAGCAGTACTTC.

This clonotype was seen ten or more times. The chain is built from TRBV7-2 and TRBJ2-5, with 10 positions matching TRBD2. Germline V gives CDR1 SGHTA, CDR2 FQGNSA. J was trimmed by 4 bases and V by 2 bases; bases with no gene match: 13. CDR3 length equals 18 residues. CDR3 region: CASSLSRSGRSGRETQYF. In DNA form, the CDR3 reads TGTGCCAGCAGCTTAAGTCGTAGCGGGAGGTCGGGGAGAGAGACCCAGTACTTC.

This clonotype was picked up many times. The chain carries TRBV25-1 and TRBJ1-2; no reliable D call. Germline CDR1 is MGHDK and CDR2 is SYGVNS. The CDR3 sequence is 12 residues long. Trimming shortened V by 8 bases and J by 5 bases, and 12 bases separated the two germline ends. CDR3 residues: CASHGGEYGYTF. CDR3 coding DNA: TGTGCCAGCCACGGAGGAGAGTATGGCTACACCTTC.

The rearrangement uses TRBV7-2 and TRBJ2-7; TRBD2 agrees at 8 bases. The ends lost 5 bases at V and 2 bases at J; junction bases unmatched: 8. CDR1 is SGHTA, CDR2 FQGNSA, per germline. This CDR3 region has 15 residues. CDR3 sequence: CASSPTSGNTYEQYF. CDR3 nucleotides: TGTGCCAGCAGCCCTACTAGCGGAAATACCTACGAGCAGTACTTC. The variable domain in full, with the rest retrieved from reference TRBV7-2 and TRBJ2-7, is GAGVSQSPSNKVTEKGKDVELRCDPISGHTALYWYRQSLGQGLEFLIYFQGNSAPDKSGLPSDRFSAERTGGSVSTLTIQRTQQEDSAVYLCASSPTSGNTYEQYFGPGTRLTVT.

This clonotype was recorded at least ten times. The chain recombines TRBV28 with TRBJ1-1; 7 positions match TRBD1. With V trimmed by 6 bases and J by 0 bases, 13 bases remained unmatched. Per the germline V gene, CDR1 is MDHEN and CDR2 is SYDVKM. The CDR3 is made up of 17 amino acids. In DNA, the CDR3 is TGTGCCAGCAGCCACCCACAGGGGATTGATATGAACACTGAAGCTTTCTTT. It encodes CASSHPQGIDMNTEAFF. Drawing the rest from reference TRBV28 and TRBJ1-1, the complete variable domain is DVKVTQSSRYLVKRTGEKVFLECVQDMDHENMFWYRQDPGLGLRLIYFSYDVKMKEKGDIPEGYSVSREKKERFSLILESASTNQTSMYLCASSHPQGIDMNTEAFFGQGTRLTVV.

The V and J genes are TRBV12-3 or TRBV12-4 and TRBJ1-5; TRBD1 is a possible D gene (6 bases). The ends were cut back, 3 bases at V and 3 bases at J, with 9 bases in the middle. The length of the CDR3 is 14 residues. The CDR3 coding sequence is TGTGCCAGCAGTTTCGGACAGTTCAATCAGCCCCAGCATTTT. Its protein is CASSFGQFNQPQHF.

This clonotype occurred many times. The V gene is TRBV13, the J gene TRBJ2-3; 8 nucleotides agree with TRBD2. CDR1 and CDR2 (germline): PRHDT, FYEKMQ (reference sequence). This CDR3 comprises 16 residues. Trimming took 3 bases from V and 2 from J; bases not matched to a gene: 7. CDR3 sequence (DNA): TGTGCCAGCAGCTTTACTAGCGGCGGGGACACAGATACGCAGTATTTT. This encodes CASSFTSGGDTDTQYF.

There are many counts of this clonotype. The chain couples TRBV20-1 to TRBJ2-7; tentatively, D is TRBD2 (5 bases). The V end lost 0 bases, the J end lost 1 base, and 13 bases lay between the germline ends. The CDR3 has 15 residues. Per the germline V gene, CDR1 is DFQATT and CDR2 is SNEGSKA (reference sequence). CDR3 DNA: TGCAGTGCTAGAGATCCTAGCCAGCGGTCCTACGAGCAGTACGTC. Protein: CSARDPSQRSYEQYV.

By share of the sample, this clonotype is medium-sized. The chain employs TRBV29-1 and TRBJ2-7; 10 bases fit TRBD1. The CDR3 contains 13 residues. Unmatched junction bases numbered 9, after V lost 3 bases and J lost 10 bases. The germline CDR1 and CDR2 sequences are SQVTM and ANQGSEA. Here the CDR3 reads CSVEPLGQGLQYF. The CDR3 nucleotides read TGCAGCGTTGAGCCCCTGGGACAGGGGCTACAGTACTTC.

This clonotype was picked up a small number of times. V gene TRBV19 combines with J gene TRBJ1-6; a possible D gene is TRBD1 (6 bases). Deletions cut 7 bases from V and 0 bases from J, with 22 bases between. The CDR3 contains 19 residues. Germline CDR1 reads LNHDA; CDR2 reads SQIVND (reference sequence). CDR3 amino acids: CASTPSFDRWSSYNSPLHF. The CDR3 nucleotides read TGTGCCAGTACCCCTTCTTTCGACAGGTGGAGCTCCTATAATTCACCCCTCCACTTT.

This clonotype was seen at least ten times. This chain connects TRBV28 to TRBJ2-7; 8 bases are a match to TRBD2. This CDR3 region has 13 residues. The V gene's germline CDR1 is MDHEN and CDR2 SYDVKM. V lost 10 bases to trimming and J lost 4 bases; unmatched junction nucleotides: 9. For the CDR3, the DNA is TGTGCCACCCGGGGGGGCGGGACTTACGAGCAGTACTTC. This codes for CATRGGGTYEQYF.

This clonotype occurred a few times. The genes are TRBV28 and TRBJ1-1; possible D gene TRBD1, 6 bases. The CDR3 totals 14 residues. The V and J ends lost 6 bases and 0 bases respectively, with 11 bases between them. Germline-derived CDR1 and CDR2 are MDHEN and SYDVKM. Here the CDR3 reads CASSPGGMNTEAFF. In DNA form, the CDR3 reads TGTGCCAGCAGCCCTGGGGGCATGAACACTGAAGCTTTCTTT.

This clonotype has a count of ten or more. The chain links TRBV15 to TRBJ2-1; D is unclear. The V gene's germline CDR1 is LNHNV and CDR2 YYDKDF (reference sequence). Trimming took off 3 bases at V and 5 bases at J, with 8 bases between the two ends. The CDR3 spans 13 residues. CDR3 nucleotides: TGTGCCACCAGCAGCTCGGTAAACAATGAGCAGTTCTTC. It codes for CATSSSVNNEQFF.

J is TRBJ2-1 and V is TRBV12-3 or TRBV12-4; a weak D match, TRBD2 (5 bases). The CDR3 covers 13 residues. V was clipped by 4 bases and J by 5 bases, with 9 bases between them. The CDR3, as DNA: TGTGCCAGCAGTTCACTAGTTAACAATGAGCAGTTCTTC. It is translated as CASSSLVNNEQFF.

This clonotype was detected ten times or more. V usage is TRBV4-1 and J usage is TRBJ1-4; the D gene is possibly TRBD1 (5 bases). Trimming removed 3 bases from V and 0 bases from J, with 5 bases in between. Germline values: CDR1 MGHRA, CDR2 YSYEKL. The CDR3 is 14 residues long. CDR3 DNA: TGCGCCAGCAGCCAGACAGCAACTAATGAAAAACTGTTTTTT. It specifies CASSQTATNEKLFF.

Only a few counts were recorded for this clonotype. The chain has TRBV28 and TRBJ2-7; 10 bases line up with TRBD2. The CDR3 totals 14 residues. The germline V gene has CDR1 MDHEN and CDR2 SYDVKM. J gave up 4 bases and V 5 bases, and 5 bases lay outside the gene matches. The CDR3 DNA is TGTGCCAGCAGTCCACGGACTAGCGGATACGAGCAGTACTTC. Amino acid sequence: CASSPRTSGYEQYF.

This clonotype was recorded at least ten times. The chain uses TRBV7-8 and TRBJ2-3, with D unresolved. Trimming cost V 1 base and J 0 bases, with 8 bases left between them. The CDR3 extends over 15 amino acids. The germline gives CDR1 SGHVS, CDR2 FQNEAQ. Written as DNA, the CDR3 is TGTGCCAGCAGCTTAGAGGCCCTAAGCACAGATACGCAGTATTTT. This codes for CASSLEALSTDTQYF.

At least ten counts were recorded for this clonotype. The chain is built from TRBV6-5 and TRBJ1-3; no clear D. V gave up 6 bases and J gave up 0 bases, with 9 bases separating them. This CDR3 contains 14 residues. The V gene's germline CDR1 is MNHEY and CDR2 SVGAGI. CDR3 protein: CASRPKGSGNTIYF. The CDR3 DNA reads TGTGCCAGCAGGCCTAAGGGCTCTGGAAACACCATATATTTT.

This clonotype has ten or more counts. The chain employs TRBV27 and TRBJ2-1; possible D gene TRBD1, 6 bases. Germline loops: CDR1 MNHEY, CDR2 SMNVEV (reference sequence). The V end was cut by 6 bases, the J end by 5 bases, with 14 bases between. CDR3 length: 14 amino acids. The CDR3 reads CASRGQNRNNEQFF. In DNA, the CDR3 is TGTGCCAGCAGAGGACAGAACCGTAACAATGAGCAGTTCTTC.

This clonotype was detected many times. This chain uses TRBV5-1 with TRBJ2-2; TRBD2 matches at 8 bases. Germline lookup yields CDR1 SGHRS and CDR2 YFSETQ. Germline trimming cut 4 bases from V and 4 bases from J; bases unmatched to any gene: 6. The CDR3 has 15 residues. The CDR3 sequence: CASSLCGRSTGELFF. CDR3 nucleotides: TGCGCCAGCAGCCTCTGCGGGAGGAGCACCGGGGAGCTGTTTTTT.